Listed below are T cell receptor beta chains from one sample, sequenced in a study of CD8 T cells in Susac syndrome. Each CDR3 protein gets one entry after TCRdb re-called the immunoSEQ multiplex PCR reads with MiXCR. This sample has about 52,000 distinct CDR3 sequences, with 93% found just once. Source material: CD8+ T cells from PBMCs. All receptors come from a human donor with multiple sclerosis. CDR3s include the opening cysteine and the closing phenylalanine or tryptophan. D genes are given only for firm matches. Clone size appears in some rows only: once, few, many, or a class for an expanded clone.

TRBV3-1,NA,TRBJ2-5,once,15,CASSPQPLRVETQYF,TGTGCCAGCAGCCCCCAGCCTTTACGGGTGGAGACCCAGTACTTC
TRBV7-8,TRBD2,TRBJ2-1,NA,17,CASSWGLAGSSYNEQFF,TGTGCCAGCAGCTGGGGACTAGCGGGGAGCTCCTACAATGAGCAGTTCTTC
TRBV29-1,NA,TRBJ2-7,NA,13,CSVEDGRDYEQYF,TGCAGCGTTGAAGATGGCAGAGACTACGAGCAGTACTTC
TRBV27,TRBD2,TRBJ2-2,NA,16,CASTPSGGEKTGELFF,TGTGCCAGCACTCCAAGCGGGGGAGAGAAAACCGGGGAGCTGTTTTTT
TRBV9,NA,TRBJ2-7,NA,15,CASSVEGVGNYEQYF,TGTGCCAGCAGCGTAGAAGGGGTGGGAAATTACGAGCAGTACTTC
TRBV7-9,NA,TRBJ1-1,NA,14,CASRDDGPFTEAFF,TGTGCCAGCAGGGATGATGGGCCGTTCACTGAAGCTTTCTTT
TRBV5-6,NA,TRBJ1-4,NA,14,CASSFRPPGGKLFF,TGTGCCAGCAGCTTCAGACCCCCGGGGGGGAAACTGTTTTTT
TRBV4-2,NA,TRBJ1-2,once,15,CASSPREGGLYGYTF,TGTGCCAGCAGCCCCCGGGAGGGGGGTCTTTATGGCTACACCTTC
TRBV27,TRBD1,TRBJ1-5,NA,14,CASRRGTDNQPQHF,TGTGCCAGCAGGCGCGGGACAGACAATCAGCCCCAGCATTTT
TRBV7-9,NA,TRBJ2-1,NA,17,CASSSPPGGLPYNEQFF,TGTGCCAGCAGCTCCCCACCGGGGGGCCTCCCTTACAATGAGCAGTTCTTC
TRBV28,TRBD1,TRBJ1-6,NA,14,CASSLTGGGSPLHF,TGTGCCAGCAGTTTAACAGGGGGTGGCTCACCCCTCCACTTT
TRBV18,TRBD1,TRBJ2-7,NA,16,CASSPPRGPESYEQYF,TGTGCCAGCTCACCCCCGAGGGGGCCGGAATCCTACGAGCAGTACTTC
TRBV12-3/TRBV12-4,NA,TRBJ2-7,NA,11,CASSLVGEQYF,TGTGCCAGCAGTTTAGTAGGCGAGCAGTACTTC
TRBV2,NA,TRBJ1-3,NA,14,CATSEGGTGNTIYF,TGTGCCACTTCCGAAGGGGGTACCGGAAACACCATATATTTT
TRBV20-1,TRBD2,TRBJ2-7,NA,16,CSARDPMGGGMYEQYF,TGCAGTGCTAGAGATCCAATGGGCGGGGGAATGTACGAGCAGTACTTC
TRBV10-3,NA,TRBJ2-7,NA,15,CAISPVTLGDYEQYF,TGTGCCATCAGCCCAGTCACTTTGGGGGACTACGAGCAGTACTTC
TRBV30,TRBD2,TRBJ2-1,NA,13,CAWTGGQLVPRFF,TGTGCCTGGACGGGGGGGCAACTGGTTCCCCGTTTCTTC
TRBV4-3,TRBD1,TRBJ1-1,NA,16,CASSQGQGLGGTEAFF,TGCGCCAGCAGCCAAGGACAGGGGCTCGGCGGCACTGAAGCTTTCTTT
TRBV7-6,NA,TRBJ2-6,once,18,CASSSNRLRASGANVLTF,TGTGCCAGCAGCTCGAATCGGCTTCGGGCCTCTGGGGCCAACGTCCTGACTTTC
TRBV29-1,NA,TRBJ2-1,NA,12,CSVDQGLNEQFF,TGCAGCGTTGATCAAGGGTTGAATGAGCAGTTCTTC
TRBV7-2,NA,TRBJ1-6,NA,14,CASSFQGTISPLHF,TGTGCCAGCAGCTTCCAGGGGACTATTTCACCCCTCCACTTT
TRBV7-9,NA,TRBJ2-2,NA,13,CASGRPGTGELFF,TGTGCCAGTGGGCGACCGGGCACCGGGGAGCTGTTTTTT
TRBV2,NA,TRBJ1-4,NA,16,CASSEALSLGSEKLFF,TGTGCCAGCAGTGAAGCGCTTAGCTTGGGAAGTGAAAAACTGTTTTTT
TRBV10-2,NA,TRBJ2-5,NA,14,CASSDRDWPETQYF,TGCGCCAGCAGTGACAGGGACTGGCCAGAGACCCAGTACTTC
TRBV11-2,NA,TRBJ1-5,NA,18,CASSLVEDPRCPNQPQHF,TGTGCCAGCAGCTTAGTGGAGGACCCGAGGTGTCCTAATCAGCCCCAGCATTTT
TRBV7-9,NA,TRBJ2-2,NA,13,CASRGHNTGELFF,TGTGCCAGCCGGGGCCATAACACCGGGGAGCTGTTTTTT
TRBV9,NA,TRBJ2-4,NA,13,CASSEGTRDIQYF,TGTGCCAGCAGCGAAGGGACCCGGGACATTCAGTACTTC
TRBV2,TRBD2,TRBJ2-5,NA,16,CASSRTSDPIRKGQYF,TGTGCCAGCAGTCGGACTAGCGATCCAATTAGGAAGGGCCAGTACTTC